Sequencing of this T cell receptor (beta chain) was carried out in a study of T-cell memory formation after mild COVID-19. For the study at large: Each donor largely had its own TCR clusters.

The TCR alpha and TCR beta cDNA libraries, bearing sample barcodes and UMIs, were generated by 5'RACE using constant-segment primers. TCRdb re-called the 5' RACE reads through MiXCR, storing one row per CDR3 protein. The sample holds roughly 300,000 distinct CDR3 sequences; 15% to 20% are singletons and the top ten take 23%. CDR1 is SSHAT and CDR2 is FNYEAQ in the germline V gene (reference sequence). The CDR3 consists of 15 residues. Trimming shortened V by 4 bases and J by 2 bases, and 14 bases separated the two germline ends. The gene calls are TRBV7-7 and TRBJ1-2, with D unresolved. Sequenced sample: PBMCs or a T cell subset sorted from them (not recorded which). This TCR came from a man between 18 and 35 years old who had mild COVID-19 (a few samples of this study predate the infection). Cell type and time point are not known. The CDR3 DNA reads TGTGCCAGCAGCTGGCAAGCCGTCGGGAACTATGGCTACACCTTC. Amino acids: CASSWQAVGNYGYTF.